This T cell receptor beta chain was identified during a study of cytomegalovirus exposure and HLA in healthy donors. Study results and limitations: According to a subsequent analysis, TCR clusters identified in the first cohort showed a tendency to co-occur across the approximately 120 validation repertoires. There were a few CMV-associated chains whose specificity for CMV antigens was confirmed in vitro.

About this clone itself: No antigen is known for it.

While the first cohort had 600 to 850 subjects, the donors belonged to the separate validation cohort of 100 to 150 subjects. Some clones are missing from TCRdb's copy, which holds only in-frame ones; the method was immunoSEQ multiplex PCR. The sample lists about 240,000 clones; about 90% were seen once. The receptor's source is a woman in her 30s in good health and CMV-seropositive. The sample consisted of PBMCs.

This CDR3 is CASSHGTRNGDEQFF. The CDR3 region has the DNA TGTGCCAGCAGCCACGGGACTAGAAACGGGGATGAGCAGTTCTTC. The chain combines TRBV7-3 with TRBJ2-1; 8 bases are shared with TRBD2. With 5 bases clipped from V and 8 bases from J, the junction kept 11 bases outside the gene matches. The CDR3 has 15 residues. Germline CDR1 reads SGHTA; CDR2 reads FQGTGA.